This T cell receptor (beta chain) was identified during a study of shared clonotypes between healthy human individuals. Study-wide findings and caveats: The genetic and exposure-history diversity represented was limited by few donors. Across subsets, estimated richness was generally greater for naive than for memory populations. Non-shared clonotypes had lower generation probabilities than those shared by all four donors.

The table came from immunoSEQ multiplex PCR; TCRdb's copy has only in-frame clones and leaves some out. The table has millions of clones, 85% to 95% seen once. Details on this clone: Its antigen is currently unknown.

Source material: naive CD4+ T cells sorted from blood. Subset defined: CD45RA+ positively selected. The sequence was collected from a man younger than 35 in good health.

The CDR3 loop is CASRIRGLGTDTQYF. For the CDR3, the DNA is TGTGCCAGTAGGATACGGGGACTAGGCACAGATACGCAGTATTTT. The chain recombines TRBV19 with TRBJ2-3, with 8 bases lining up with TRBD2. Germline values: CDR1 LNHDA, CDR2 SQIVND (reference sequence). V lost 6 bases, J lost 1 base, and 6 bases stayed unmatched. The CDR3 is 15 amino acids.